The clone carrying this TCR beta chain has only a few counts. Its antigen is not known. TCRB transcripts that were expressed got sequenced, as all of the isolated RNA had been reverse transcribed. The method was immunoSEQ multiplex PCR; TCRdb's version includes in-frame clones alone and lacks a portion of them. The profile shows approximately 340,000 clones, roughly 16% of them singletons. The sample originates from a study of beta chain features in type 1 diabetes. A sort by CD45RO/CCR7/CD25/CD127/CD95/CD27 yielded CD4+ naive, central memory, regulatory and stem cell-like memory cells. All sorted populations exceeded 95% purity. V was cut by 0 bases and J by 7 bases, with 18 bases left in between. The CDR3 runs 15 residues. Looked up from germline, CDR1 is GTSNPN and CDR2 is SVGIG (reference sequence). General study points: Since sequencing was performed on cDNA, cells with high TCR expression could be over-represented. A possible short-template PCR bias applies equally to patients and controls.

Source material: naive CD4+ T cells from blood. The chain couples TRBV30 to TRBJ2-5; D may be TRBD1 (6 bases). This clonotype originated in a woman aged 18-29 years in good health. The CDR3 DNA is TGTGCCTGGAGTGTCCTTGCCACCCAAGGGGGGACCCAGTACTTC. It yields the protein CAWSVLATQGGTQYF.